What follows are 5 T cell receptor beta chains derived from one specimen sequenced in a study of blood T cell repertoires in COVID-19. Profiling relied on immunoSEQ multiplex PCR, and the TCRdb table lists in-frame clones only, not all of them. The sample shows more than 200,000 clones, approximately 90% of them seen only once. The sample consisted of peripheral blood. These receptors were taken from a man aged 30 to 39 with COVID-19, enrolled during active disease.

V is TRBV7-9 and J is TRBJ1-1, with 7 bases fitting TRBD1. Germline V gene sequence: CDR1 SEHNR, CDR2 FQNEAQ (reference sequence). CDR3 length: 18 residues. J was trimmed by 1 base and V by 1 base; bases with no gene match: 12. CDR3 in amino acids: CASSLVLRPRQGNTEAFF. Written as DNA, the CDR3 is TGTGCCAGCAGCTTAGTTCTCCGCCCCAGACAGGGGAACACTGAAGCTTTCTTT.

The chain carries TRBV30 and TRBJ2-1, with TRBD2 matching over 12 bases. From germline, CDR1 is GTSNPN and CDR2 SVGIG (reference sequence). This CDR3 has 15 residues. The V segment lost 0 bases and the J segment 6 bases; nucleotides outside the gene matches: 3. The CDR3 coding sequence is TGTGCCTGGAGTGTACTAGCGGGAGGTCTCAATGAGCAGTTCTTC. Translated, it gives CAWSVLAGGLNEQFF.

The chain joins TRBV2 to TRBJ1-2; 7 bases are shared with TRBD1. The germline V gene encodes CDR1 SNHLY and CDR2 FYNNEI. This CDR3 is 15 amino acids long. J was trimmed by 0 bases and V by 8 bases; bases with no gene match: 9. CDR3 in DNA: TGTGCCAGCGGATACAGGGGCCATTCTAACTATGGCTACACCTTC. Protein product: CASGYRGHSNYGYTF.

The V gene is TRBV28, the J gene TRBJ1-5; TRBD1 is a possible D gene (6 bases). Trimming stripped 5 bases from V and 2 bases from J, with 13 bases between. This CDR3 spans 15 amino acids. Germline-derived CDR1 and CDR2 are MDHEN and SYDVKM. The CDR3 loop is CASSPRTVRNQPQHF. The CDR3 region has the DNA TGTGCCAGCAGTCCCCGGACAGTACGCAATCAGCCCCAGCATTTT.

The chain recombines TRBV28 with TRBJ2-5; 7 bases agree with TRBD1. The germline V gene encodes CDR1 MDHEN and CDR2 SYDVKM. The V segment lost 7 bases and the J segment 2 bases; nucleotides outside the gene matches: 7. This CDR3 is 14 amino acids long. The CDR3 bases are TGTGCCAGCAAATCGGGACAGCATCAAGAGACCCAGTACTTC. As protein: CASKSGQHQETQYF.